This TCR beta chain comes out of a study of blood T cells in healthy people across ages. The CDR3 length is 14 residues. Germline CDR1 LNHDA, CDR2 SQIVND (reference sequence). V was pared by 6 bases and J by 4 bases, with 5 bases of the junction left unmatched. General study results and limits: Strongly correlated with naive T cell percentage was TCR beta diversity.

The sample, roughly 9.1 milliliters of peripheral blood, was drawn from each donor. Isolation yielded PBMCs, at least 6 million per sample, in every case. Concerning this clonotype: What it binds is unknown.

Combining a sample-barcoded 5' primer with a J-beta primer mix, a second PCR ran for roughly 6 to 11 cycles. Via MiXCR, TCRdb re-called the 5' RACE reads, giving one row per CDR3 protein. The table shows some 750,000 distinct CDR3 sequences, with roughly 20% occurring only once. The source is a man in his 70s in good health. The V and J genes are TRBV19 and TRBJ2-2, with 7 bases aligning to TRBD1. The sample consisted of blood. The CDR3 spells CASSPTGITGELFF. CDR3 nucleotides: TGTGCCAGTAGCCCGACAGGGATCACCGGGGAGCTGTTTTTT.